Below are 19 T cell receptor beta chains sequenced from a single sample in a study of early T cells in non-severe SARS-CoV-2 infection. TCRdb ran MiXCR on the 5' RACE reads and lists one entry per CDR3 protein. In the table there are 60,000 to 90,000 distinct CDR3 sequences, about a sixth of which are singletons. Input material: whole blood. These receptors originate from an adult who was a healthcare worker with PCR-confirmed SARS-CoV-2 infection or an uninfected control (not recorded which).

In nucleotides, the CDR3 is TGTGCCAGCAGTTCCCAGCGGGGCCGGGACAATGAGCAGTTCTTC. It encodes CASSSQRGRDNEQFF. The chain recombines TRBV6-5 with TRBJ2-1; 7 nucleotides agree with TRBD2. The CDR3 covers 15 residues. Germline CDR1 reads MNHEY; CDR2 reads SVGAGI. J gave up 5 bases and V 4 bases, and 8 bases lay outside the gene matches.

As concerns this clonotype: A junction boundary mismatches the germline segment, possibly from a read error. The chain recombines TRBV7-6 with TRBJ2-1, with D perhaps matching TRBD2 (5 bases). The CDR3 totals 14 residues. From germline, CDR1 is SGHVS and CDR2 FNYEAQ. CDR3 nucleotides: TGTGTCAGCAGTCAGGAGGCACTACAGTTGACGCAGTTCTTC. Translation gives CVSSQEALQLTQFF.

The chain carries TRBV6-1 and TRBJ1-1, with D unclear. The CDR3 extends over 13 amino acids. Germline values: CDR1 MNHNS, CDR2 SASEGT. The germline V and J ends were trimmed by 4 bases and 1 base, with 7 bases remaining between them. Here the CDR3 DNA reads TGTGCCAGCAGTGCACAGAAGAACACTGAAGCTTTCTTT. Translating it yields CASSAQKNTEAFF.

This rearrangement joins TRBV27 to TRBJ1-5; possibly TRBD1 for D (5 bases). The germline V and J ends were trimmed by 3 bases and 0 bases, with 9 bases remaining between them. Germline V CDR1 and CDR2: MNHEY, SMNVEV (reference sequence). The CDR3 extends over 15 amino acids. The CDR3 nucleotides are TGTGCCAGCAGTTTTGAGGGGTATAGCAATCAGCCCCAGCATTTT. As protein: CASSFEGYSNQPQHF.

The chain employs TRBV11-2 and TRBJ2-5; 13 bases are a match to TRBD2. V lost 5 bases and J lost 2; bases outside the gene matches: 8. The V gene's germline CDR1 is SGHAT and CDR2 FQNNGV. The CDR3 has 17 amino acids. The CDR3 DNA follows: TGTGCCAGCAGCCCGACTAGCGGGGGGATATCTCAAGAGACCCAGTACTTC. Encoded protein: CASSPTSGGISQETQYF.

This clonotype has just a few counts. The chain couples TRBV12-3 or TRBV12-4 to TRBJ2-1; D not resolved. Trimming pared 2 bases from V and 0 bases from J, leaving 8 bases between. The CDR3 runs 15 residues. The CDR3 loop is CASSLTQSSYNEQFF. The CDR3 DNA is TGTGCCAGCAGTTTAACGCAGAGCTCCTACAATGAGCAGTTCTTC.

The chain combines TRBV19 with TRBJ2-4; tentative D call: TRBD1 (5 bases). The V gene lost 5 bases and the J gene lost 6 bases, with 11 bases spanning the gap. This CDR3 has 13 residues. Germline assignment: CDR1 LNHDA and CDR2 SQIVND (reference sequence). CDR3 sequence reads: CASSSQGLNIQYF. The CDR3 bases are TGTGCCAGTAGTTCCCAGGGATTAAACATTCAGTACTTC. Using reference TRBV19 and TRBJ2-4 for the parts outside the CDR3, the full variable domain is DGGITQSPKYLFRKEGQNVTLSCEQNLNHDAMYWYRQDPGQGLRLIYYSQIVNDFQKGDIAEGYSVSREKKESFPLTVTSAQKNPTAFYLCASSSQGLNIQYFGAGTRLSVL.

DNA for the CDR3: TGTGCCAGCAGTTTTTTACAACGGGACACTGAAGCTTTCTTT. Translated, it gives CASSFLQRDTEAFF. This sequence joins TRBV27 and TRBJ1-1; unclear D gene. The V end lost 3 bases, the J end lost 3 bases, and 11 bases lay between the germline ends. CDR1 and CDR2 from the germline V gene are MNHEY and SMNVEV (reference sequence). The CDR3 totals 14 residues.

The table lists this clonotype with a few counts. The chain joins TRBV6-5 to TRBJ2-2; the match to TRBD1 covers 7 bases. The trim removed 5 bases at V and 2 bases at J, leaving 11 bases unmatched. Germline CDR1 is MNHEY and CDR2 is SVGAGI. This CDR3 is built from 17 residues. CDR3 sequence (DNA): TGTGCCAGCAGTAGCCGGCCGGGACAGATAAACACCGGGGAGCTGTTTTTT. This codes for CASSSRPGQINTGELFF.

The chain couples TRBV20-1 to TRBJ1-4, with 7 bases that match TRBD1. V dropped 3 bases and J dropped 4; count of bases not matched to a gene: 5. Germline V gene sequence: CDR1 DFQATT, CDR2 SNEGSKA (reference sequence). The CDR3 consists of 14 residues. CDR3 region: CSARTGQVNEKLFF. As DNA, the CDR3 is TGCAGTGCTAGGACTGGACAGGTTAATGAAAAACTGTTTTTT.

The table lists this clonotype with a few counts. This sequence joins TRBV11-2 and TRBJ2-1; 7 bases are a match to TRBD1. The length of the CDR3 is 15 residues. The junction had 8 bases not matched to a gene; V was cut back by 5 bases and J by 4 bases. The germline V gene encodes CDR1 SGHAT and CDR2 FQNNGV. The CDR3 loop is CASSPIDRAYNEQFF. CDR3 bases: TGTGCCAGCAGCCCTATCGACAGGGCATACAATGAGCAGTTCTTC.

A few counts support this clonotype. Compared with germline, one end of the junction differs, possibly owing to a read error. The V call is TRBV14, the J call TRBJ2-4; D might be TRBD2 (5 bases). The CDR3 spans 13 residues. Germline loops: CDR1 SGHDN, CDR2 FVKESK. Here the CDR3 reads CASSQEAVSVPNF. In DNA form, the CDR3 reads TGTGCCAGCAGCCAAGAAGCGGTCTCAGTTCCCAACTTC.

In this sample, this clonotype turned up a few times. The junction does not match germline at one end; this may be a read error. This chain joins TRBV7-2 and TRBJ2-1; 7 bases align to TRBD2. The CDR3 has 16 residues. Germline lookup yields CDR1 SGHTA and CDR2 FQGNSA. DNA of the CDR3: TGTGCCAGCAGCCCGACCGGGGGGAGGGCCTATAATGAGCAGTTCTTC. Its translation is CASSPTGGRAYNEQFF.

This clonotype was seen a handful of times. The rearrangement uses TRBV7-6 and TRBJ1-4; TRBD1 aligns across 10 bases. The ends lost 3 bases at V and 8 bases at J; junction bases unmatched: 3. The length of the CDR3 is 14 residues. Germline assignment: CDR1 SGHVS and CDR2 FNYEAQ. The CDR3 sequence is CASSLRTGGEKLFF. In nucleotides, the CDR3 is TGTGCCAGCAGCTTGCGGACAGGGGGGGAAAAACTGTTTTTT.

The chain couples TRBV11-3 to TRBJ1-1, with D possibly TRBD1 on 5 matching bases. This CDR3 spans 14 amino acids. The V gene lost 0 bases and the J gene lost 4 bases, with 9 bases spanning the gap. Germline V gene data show CDR1 as SGHNT and CDR2 as YENEEA. The CDR3 spells CASSLDAGGTEAFF. For the CDR3, the DNA is TGTGCCAGCAGCTTAGATGCGGGGGGCACTGAAGCTTTCTTT. The full variable domain, completed using reference TRBV11-3 and TRBJ1-1, is EAGVVQSPRYKIIEKKQPVAFWCNPISGHNTLYWYLQNLGQGPELLIRYENEEAVDDSQLPKDRFSAERLKGVDSTLKIQPAELGDSAVYLCASSLDAGGTEAFFGQGTRLTVV.

This clonotype was seen more than once but under ten times. The chain recombines TRBV29-1 with TRBJ2-3, with 10 bases aligning to TRBD2. The CDR3 length is 14 residues. Looked up from germline, CDR1 is SQVTM and CDR2 is ANQGSEA. Trimming removed 6 bases from V and 4 bases from J; junction bases left unmatched: 7. Here the CDR3 DNA reads TGCAGCGTCCCAGCGGGAGGGAGTTCAGATACGCAGTATTTT. It encodes CSVPAGGSSDTQYF.

The gene calls are TRBV19 and TRBJ1-5, with TRBD1 identical over 7 bases. Germline-derived CDR1 and CDR2 are LNHDA and SQIVND (reference sequence). The CDR3 covers 13 residues. The J segment lost 7 bases and the V segment lost 9 bases, leaving 9 bases of the junction unmatched. The CDR3 spells CASNTGVSQPQHF. CDR3 in DNA: TGTGCCAGCAATACAGGGGTAAGCCAGCCCCAGCATTTT.

The chain is built from TRBV12-3 or TRBV12-4 and TRBJ2-2; 12 bases align to TRBD2. With V trimmed by 5 bases and J by 2 bases, 6 bases remained unmatched. CDR3 length: 17 amino acids. As DNA, the CDR3 is TGTGCCAGCAGTGTCCCTAGCGGGAGGGCCAACACCGGGGAGCTGTTTTTT. This gives the protein CASSVPSGRANTGELFF.

This clonotype occurred a few times. The chain combines TRBV12-3 or TRBV12-4 with TRBJ2-3; 9 bases align to TRBD2. The V segment lost 1 base and the J segment 3 bases; nucleotides outside the gene matches: 11. This CDR3 spans 18 amino acids. CDR3 amino acids: CASSLGAGGPLVTDTQYF. The CDR3 DNA follows: TGTGCCAGCAGTTTAGGGGCGGGAGGGCCTTTGGTAACAGATACGCAGTATTTT.